The 3 T cell receptor beta chains presented below share a single source sample, sequenced in a study of T cell changes during pregnancy in multiple sclerosis. Profiling relied on immunoSEQ multiplex PCR, and the TCRdb table lists in-frame clones only, not all of them. Here the sample spans roughly 83,000 clones, roughly nine tenths being singletons. Material: PBMCs, obtained in the first trimester of pregnancy. Receptor source: a female donor in good health, serving as a control in a pregnancy study. Some clones in this sample may be carry-over from other donors' samples.

Ten or more counts support this clone. The chain has TRBV6-4 and TRBJ2-2; D is unresolved. The CDR3 length is 13 residues. The V gene's germline CDR1 is MRHNA and CDR2 SNTAGT. The V and J ends lost 5 bases and 1 base respectively, with 5 bases between them. CDR3 DNA: TGTGCCAGCAGTCCAGGGAACACCGGGGAGCTGTTTTTT. Amino acids: CASSPGNTGELFF.

The chain joins TRBV7-9 to TRBJ2-7; D gene uncertain. The CDR3 extends over 12 amino acids. CDR1 and CDR2 from the germline V gene are SEHNR and FQNEAQ (reference sequence). V gave up 2 bases and J gave up 2 bases, with 4 bases separating them. The CDR3 coding sequence is TGTGCCAGCAGCTTAAGCGCCTACGAGCAGTACTTC. Protein sequence: CASSLSAYEQYF. Using reference TRBV7-9 and TRBJ2-7 for the parts outside the CDR3, the full variable domain is DTGVSQNPRHKITKRGQNVTFRCDPISEHNRLYWYRQTLGQGPEFLTYFQNEAQLEKSRLLSDRFSAERPKGSFSTLEIQRTEQGDSAMYLCASSLSAYEQYFGPGTRLTVT.

This rearrangement joins TRBV7-8 to TRBJ1-5; D unclear. Trimming took off 5 bases at V and 9 bases at J, with 20 bases between the two ends. Germline values: CDR1 SGHVS, CDR2 FQNEAQ. The CDR3 is made up of 15 amino acids. The chain's CDR3 is CASSPARETSRPQHF. The CDR3 DNA is TGTGCCAGCAGCCCAGCCCGGGAAACCTCTCGGCCCCAGCATTTT.